The 21 T cell receptor beta chains given below trace back to one sample, sequenced in a study of T cells in Graves' hyperthyroidism and ophthalmopathy. Amplification targeted TCR beta CDR3 regions from RNA transcripts. The HTBI primer set served for first-round RT-PCR of the TCR CDR3. MiXCR, run by TCRdb on the multiplex PCR reads, gives a single entry per CDR3 protein. Of about 360,000 distinct CDR3 sequences in the sample, about 13% are singletons; the top ten hold roughly 8.3%. Material for sequencing was blood. The receptor set was obtained from a woman between 18 and 29 years old with Graves' hyperthyroidism.

The J gene is TRBJ2-7, the V gene TRBV15; no clear D gene. CDR1 is LNHNV and CDR2 is YYDKDF in the germline V gene (reference sequence). There are 14 residues in the CDR3. The germline V and J ends were trimmed by 5 bases and 3 bases, with 14 bases remaining between them. In nucleotides, the CDR3 is TGTGCCACCAGCGAGCCGCGGAAGGGCTACGAGCAGTACTTC. This sequence encodes CATSEPRKGYEQYF.

Ten or more counts support this clonotype. The gene calls are TRBV6-1 and TRBJ1-5, with D possibly TRBD1 on 6 matching bases. The germline V gene has CDR1 MNHNS and CDR2 SASEGT. V lost 2 bases and J lost 4, with 12 bases in between. This CDR3 region has 15 residues. As DNA, the CDR3 is TGTGCCAGCAGTGAATGGACAGTCTCAAATCAGCCCCAGCATTTT. Translation gives CASSEWTVSNQPQHF.

This clonotype was observed at least ten times. V and J are TRBV7-2 and TRBJ2-5; 13 bases line up with TRBD2. Germline V lookup: CDR1 SGHTA, CDR2 FQGNSA. The CDR3 loop spans 18 amino acids. The V and J ends lost 5 bases and 4 bases, in that order; junction bases with no gene match: 13. As DNA, the CDR3 is TGTGCCAGCAGCGAAAGGACTAGCGGGAGTATGTGGGGAGAGACCCAGTACTTC. It yields the protein CASSERTSGSMWGETQYF.

This clonotype has ten or more counts. The V call is TRBV28, the J call TRBJ2-1, with 15 bases matching TRBD2. CDR1 is MDHEN and CDR2 is SYDVKM in the germline V gene. The trim removed 6 bases at V and 0 bases at J, leaving 6 bases unmatched. The CDR3 loop spans 18 amino acids. This CDR3 is CASRPGLAGGSSYNEQFF. The CDR3, as DNA: TGTGCCAGCAGACCGGGACTAGCGGGAGGTAGCTCCTACAATGAGCAGTTCTTC.

This clonotype was observed many times. This chain joins TRBV20-1 and TRBJ2-1, with TRBD2 matching over 8 bases. The CDR3 has 14 amino acids. The germline CDR1 and CDR2 sequences are DFQATT and SNEGSKA (reference sequence). After removal of 2 bases from V and 6 bases from J, the junction contained 6 bases not matched to a gene. Here the CDR3 DNA reads TGCAGTGCTAGATCGGCGGGAGGTTCCAATGAGCAGTTCTTC. Residues: CSARSAGGSNEQFF.

This clonotype appeared many times. V is TRBV9 and J is TRBJ1-2; 7 bases line up with TRBD1. Trimming removed 3 bases from V and 5 bases from J; junction bases left unmatched: 13. Germline CDR1 and CDR2: SGDLS and YYNGEE. The CDR3 runs 16 residues. The CDR3 nucleotides read TGTGCCAGCAGCGAACGACAGGGATTGGCAACTTATGGCTACACCTTC. It yields the protein CASSERQGLATYGYTF. Looking up the rest from reference TRBV9 and TRBJ1-2 gives the full variable domain: DSGVTQTPKHLITATGQRVTLRCSPRSGDLSVYWYQQSLDQGLQFLIQYYNGEERAKGNILERFSAQQFPDLHSELNLSSLELGDSALYFCASSERQGLATYGYTFGSGTRLTVV.

This clonotype was seen repeatedly, ten times or more. The rearrangement uses TRBV28 and TRBJ1-1; D gene unclear. Trimming removed 6 bases from V and 1 base from J, with 15 bases in between. Germline V CDR1 and CDR2: MDHEN, SYDVKM. The CDR3 is 15 residues long. Here the CDR3 reads CASSFPPAGNTEAFF. CDR3 nucleotide sequence: TGTGCCAGCAGCTTCCCCCCTGCGGGGAACACTGAAGCTTTCTTT.

This clonotype was detected many times. The chain carries TRBV2 and TRBJ2-5; D is perhaps TRBD1 or TRBD2 (5 bases each). The CDR3 spans 13 residues. The V end was cut by 0 bases, the J end by 6 bases, with 8 bases between. Per germline, CDR1 SNHLY and CDR2 FYNNEI. The CDR3 region has the DNA TGTGCCAGCAGTGAAGCTGAGGGGAAGACCCAGTACTTC. It translates to CASSEAEGKTQYF.

In this sample, this clonotype turned up many times. The V gene is TRBV24-1, the J gene TRBJ2-1, with D possibly TRBD2 on 5 matching bases. Germline CDR1 is KGHDR and CDR2 is SFDVKD. The V end lost 9 bases, the J end lost 7 bases, and 18 bases lay between the germline ends. The CDR3 is 14 residues long. The CDR3 reads CATSRRGTRNEQFF. The CDR3 DNA is TGTGCCACCTCTCGACGGGGAACCAGGAATGAGCAGTTCTTC.

This clonotype appeared many times. This sequence joins TRBV2 and TRBJ1-5; D is ambiguous. V dropped 2 bases and J dropped 4 bases, with 6 bases sitting between them. The CDR3 is made up of 13 amino acids. Germline V lookup: CDR1 SNHLY, CDR2 FYNNEI. CDR3 sequence (DNA): TGTGCCAGCAGTGAATATGAGAATCAGCCCCAGCATTTT. Translation: CASSEYENQPQHF.

This clonotype was counted at least ten times. The CDR3 nucleotides read TGTGCCAGCAGCCAAGATCAAGGTTACGGCTACACCTTC. Residues: CASSQDQGYGYTF. The chain is built from TRBV3-1 and TRBJ1-2; D gene unclear. The V and J ends lost 0 bases and 8 bases respectively, with 10 bases between them. The germline gives CDR1 LGHDT, CDR2 YNNKEL (reference sequence). The CDR3 loop spans 13 amino acids.

This chain connects TRBV27 to TRBJ2-1, with D perhaps TRBD2 (7 bases). This CDR3 region has 16 residues. In germline, CDR1 is MNHEY, CDR2 SMNVEV (reference sequence). Trimming took 4 bases from V and 0 from J, leaving 13 bases between them. The CDR3 DNA reads TGTGCCAGCAGTTCATGGGGGGGGCCCTCCTACAATGAGCAGTTCTTC. Its protein product is CASSSWGGPSYNEQFF.

V is TRBV10-2 and J is TRBJ2-1; D may be TRBD1 (5 bases). In germline, CDR1 is WSHSY, CDR2 SAAADI. The CDR3 consists of 15 residues. The ends were cut back, 8 bases at V and 1 base at J, with 15 bases in the middle. CDR3 nucleotides: TGCGCCAGCTCTGTCGACAGATTTTCCTACAATGAGCAGTTCTTC. This sequence encodes CASSVDRFSYNEQFF.

This clonotype was picked up a small number of times. The V call is TRBV7-8, the J call TRBJ2-4; D unclear. Looked up from germline, CDR1 is SGHVS and CDR2 is FQNEAQ. The CDR3 length is 17 residues. The V end lost 5 bases, the J end lost 0 bases, and 17 bases lay between the germline ends. CDR3 nucleotides: TGTGCCAGCAGCCCCGGTGGACCCTGGGAAGCCAAAAACATTCAGTACTTC. Encoded protein: CASSPGGPWEAKNIQYF.

This clonotype came up a few times. This CDR3 reads CASSLVGGGSNIQYF. The DNA for the CDR3 is TGTGCCAGCAGCTTAGTGGGCGGGGGGTCAAACATTCAGTACTTC. The chain links TRBV11-2 to TRBJ2-4; 8 positions agree with TRBD2. V shed 1 base and J 6 bases; nucleotides not matched to a gene: 5. Looked up from germline, CDR1 is SGHAT and CDR2 is FQNNGV. The CDR3 consists of 15 residues. The whole variable domain, filled in from reference TRBV11-2 and TRBJ2-4, reads EAGVAQSPRYKIIEKRQSVAFWCNPISGHATLYWYQQILGQGPKLLIQFQNNGVVDDSQLPKDRFSAERLKGVDSTLKIQPAKLEDSAVYLCASSLVGGGSNIQYFGAGTRLSVL.

This clonotype was picked up many times. The genes are TRBV11-2 and TRBJ2-7, with a tentative D call TRBD1 (6 bases). Trimming took 7 bases from V and 3 from J, leaving 16 bases between them. Germline V gives CDR1 SGHAT, CDR2 FQNNGV. This CDR3 is built from 14 residues. The CDR3 DNA is TGTGCCAGCACCCGAGGGGGTGGGGTCTACGAGCAGTACTTC. It is translated as CASTRGGGVYEQYF.

There are many counts of this clonotype. The chain has TRBV24-1 and TRBJ1-1; D is perhaps TRBD1 (5 bases). V was clipped by 7 bases and J by 0 bases, with 11 bases between them. This CDR3 contains 14 residues. The germline V gene has CDR1 KGHDR and CDR2 SFDVKD. As DNA, the CDR3 is TGTGCCACCAGCGGGGGAGTCATGAACACTGAAGCTTTCTTT. This encodes CATSGGVMNTEAFF.

V usage is TRBV20-1 and J usage is TRBJ2-1; 14 bases agree with TRBD2. The CDR3 spans 15 residues. CDR1 is DFQATT, CDR2 SNEGSKA, per germline (reference sequence). CDR3 residues: CRSGTSGSSYNEQFF. DNA of the CDR3: TGCCGTTCCGGGACTAGCGGGAGCTCCTACAATGAGCAGTTCTTC.

A word on this clonotype: Being one base from a much bigger clone, this may be a read error. V gene TRBV20-1 combines with J gene TRBJ2-2; tentatively, D is TRBD2 (5 bases). Germline loops: CDR1 DFQATT, CDR2 SNEGSKA (reference sequence). This CDR3 region has 14 residues. Trimming cost V 6 bases and J 7 bases, with 18 bases left between them. The CDR3 sequence is CSALQDLTGGELFF. The CDR3 nucleotides read TGCAGTGCCCTGCAGGACTTGACGGGCGGGGAGCTGTTTTTT.

This clonotype was found many times. The chain recombines TRBV6-1 with TRBJ2-7; D not certain. The V end was cut by 8 bases, the J end by 2 bases, with 13 bases between. Per germline, CDR1 MNHNS and CDR2 SASEGT. The CDR3 extends over 13 amino acids. CDR3 coding DNA: TGTGCCAGCTGGGAACATCCGACCTACGAGCAGTACTTC. It is translated as CASWEHPTYEQYF.

This clonotype was detected many times. The rearrangement uses TRBV5-1 and TRBJ2-3; D unresolved. Trimming removed 4 bases from V and 2 bases from J, with 17 bases in between. The CDR3 runs to 16 residues. Germline assignment: CDR1 SGHRS and CDR2 YFSETQ. CDR3 loop: CASSSRSDGYTDTQYF. In nucleotides, the CDR3 is TGCGCCAGCAGCAGTAGGTCGGACGGATACACAGATACGCAGTATTTT.